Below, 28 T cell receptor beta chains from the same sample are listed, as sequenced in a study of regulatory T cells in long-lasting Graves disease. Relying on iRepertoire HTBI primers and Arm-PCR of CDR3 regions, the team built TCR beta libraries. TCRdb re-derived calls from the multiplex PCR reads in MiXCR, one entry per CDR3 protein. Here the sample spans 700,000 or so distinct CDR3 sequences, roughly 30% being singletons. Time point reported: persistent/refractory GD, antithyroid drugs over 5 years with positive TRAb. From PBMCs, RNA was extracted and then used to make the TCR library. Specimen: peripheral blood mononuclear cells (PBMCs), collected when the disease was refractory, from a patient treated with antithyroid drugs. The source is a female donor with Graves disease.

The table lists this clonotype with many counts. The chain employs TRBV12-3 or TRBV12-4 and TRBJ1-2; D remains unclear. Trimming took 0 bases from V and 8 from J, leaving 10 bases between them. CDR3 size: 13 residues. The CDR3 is CASSLAPRGGYTF. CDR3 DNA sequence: TGTGCCAGCAGTTTAGCCCCTCGGGGAGGCTACACCTTC.

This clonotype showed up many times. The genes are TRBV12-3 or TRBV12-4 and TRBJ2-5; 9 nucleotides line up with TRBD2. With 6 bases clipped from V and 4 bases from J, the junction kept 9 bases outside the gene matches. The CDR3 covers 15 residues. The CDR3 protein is CASRPAAGGRETQYF. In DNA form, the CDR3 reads TGTGCCAGCAGGCCGGCGGCGGGAGGGCGAGAGACCCAGTACTTC.

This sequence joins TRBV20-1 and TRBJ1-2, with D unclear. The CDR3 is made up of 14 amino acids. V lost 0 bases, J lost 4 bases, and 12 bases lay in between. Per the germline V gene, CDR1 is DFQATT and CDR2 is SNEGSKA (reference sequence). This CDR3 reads CSAREATTGYGYTF. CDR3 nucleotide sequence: TGCAGTGCTAGAGAGGCCACGACGGGCTATGGCTACACCTTC.

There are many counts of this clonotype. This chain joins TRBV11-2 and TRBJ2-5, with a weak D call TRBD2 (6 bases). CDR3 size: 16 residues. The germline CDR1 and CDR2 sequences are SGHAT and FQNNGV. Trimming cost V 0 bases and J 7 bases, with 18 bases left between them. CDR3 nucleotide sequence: TGTGCCAGCAGCTTAGATCGGGTCTACTCCGGGGGGACCCAGTACTTC. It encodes CASSLDRVYSGGTQYF.

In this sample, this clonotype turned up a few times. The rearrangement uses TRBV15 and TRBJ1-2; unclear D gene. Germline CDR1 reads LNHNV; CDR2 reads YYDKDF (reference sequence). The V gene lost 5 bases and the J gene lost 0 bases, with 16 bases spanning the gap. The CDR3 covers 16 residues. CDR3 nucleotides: TGTGCCACCAGCCCGGGAGGGCAGGTCCCTAACTATGGCTACACCTTC. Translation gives CATSPGGQVPNYGYTF.

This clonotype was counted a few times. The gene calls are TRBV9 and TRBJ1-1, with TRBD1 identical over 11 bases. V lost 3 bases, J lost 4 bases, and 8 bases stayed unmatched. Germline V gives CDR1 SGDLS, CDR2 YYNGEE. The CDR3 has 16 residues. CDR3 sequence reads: CASSALTGTGGTEAFF. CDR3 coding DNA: TGTGCCAGCAGCGCCCTAACCGGGACAGGGGGCACTGAAGCTTTCTTT.

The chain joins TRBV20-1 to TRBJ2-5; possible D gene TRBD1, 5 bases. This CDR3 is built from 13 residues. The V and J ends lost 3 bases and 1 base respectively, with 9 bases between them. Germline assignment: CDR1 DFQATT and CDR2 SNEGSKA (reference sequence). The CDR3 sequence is CSASSGFQETQYF. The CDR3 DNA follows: TGCAGTGCTAGTTCAGGGTTCCAAGAGACCCAGTACTTC.

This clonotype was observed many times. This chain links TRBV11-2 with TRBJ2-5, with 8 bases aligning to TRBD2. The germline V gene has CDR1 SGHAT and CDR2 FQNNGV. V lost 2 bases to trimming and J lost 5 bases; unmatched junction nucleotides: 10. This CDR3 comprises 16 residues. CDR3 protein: CASSLNLPTSGETQYF. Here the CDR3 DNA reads TGTGCCAGCAGCTTAAATCTCCCCACTAGCGGCGAGACCCAGTACTTC.

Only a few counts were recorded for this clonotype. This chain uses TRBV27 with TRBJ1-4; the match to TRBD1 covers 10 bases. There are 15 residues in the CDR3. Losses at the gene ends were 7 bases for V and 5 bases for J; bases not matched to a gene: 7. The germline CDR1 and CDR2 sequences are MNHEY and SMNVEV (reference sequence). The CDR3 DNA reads TGTGCCAGCAAGACAGGGGGCCATGAGAATGAAAAACTGTTTTTT. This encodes CASKTGGHENEKLFF. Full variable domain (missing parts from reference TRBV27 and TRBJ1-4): EAQVTQNPRYLITVTGKKLTVTCSQNMNHEYMSWYRQDPGLGLRQIYYSMNVEVTDKGDVPEGYKVSRKEKRNFPLILESPSPNQTSLYFCASKTGGHENEKLFFGSGTQLSVL.

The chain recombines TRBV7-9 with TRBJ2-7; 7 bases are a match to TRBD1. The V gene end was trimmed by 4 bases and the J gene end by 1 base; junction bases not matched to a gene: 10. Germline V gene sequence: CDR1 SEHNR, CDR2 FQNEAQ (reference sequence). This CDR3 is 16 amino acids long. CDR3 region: CASSSYRDSLSYEQYF. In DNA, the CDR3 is TGTGCCAGCAGCTCTTACCGGGACAGCCTATCCTACGAGCAGTACTTC.

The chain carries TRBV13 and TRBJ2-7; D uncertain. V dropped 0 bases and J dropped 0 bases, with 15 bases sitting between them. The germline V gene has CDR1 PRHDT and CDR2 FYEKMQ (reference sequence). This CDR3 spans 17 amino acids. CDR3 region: CASSLGTFHFSSYEQYF. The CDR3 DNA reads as TGTGCCAGCAGCTTAGGCACATTCCACTTTAGCTCCTACGAGCAGTACTTC.

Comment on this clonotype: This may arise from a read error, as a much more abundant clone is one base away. The CDR3: CAGSFESSGSKQYF. In nucleotides, the CDR3 is TGTGCCGGCAGTTTTGAGTCTAGCGGGAGTAAGCAGTACTTC. This chain uses TRBV27 with TRBJ2-7; TRBD2 matches 10 bases. From germline, CDR1 is MNHEY and CDR2 SMNVEV (reference sequence). This CDR3 is 14 amino acids long.

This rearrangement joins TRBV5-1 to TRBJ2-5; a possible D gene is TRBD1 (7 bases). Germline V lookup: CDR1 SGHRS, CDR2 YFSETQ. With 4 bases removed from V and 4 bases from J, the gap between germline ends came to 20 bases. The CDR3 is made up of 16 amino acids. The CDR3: CASSREDRVGGETQYF. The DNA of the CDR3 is TGCGCCAGCAGCCGGGAAGACAGGGTCGGGGGAGAGACCCAGTACTTC.

The CDR3 DNA is TGCGCCAGCAGCTTAAGAACTGATTCACCCCTCCACTTT. Translation gives CASSLRTDSPLHF. This chain connects TRBV5-1 to TRBJ1-6, with D uncertain. The V gene's germline CDR1 is SGHRS and CDR2 YFSETQ. Trimming shortened V by 2 bases and J by 8 bases, and 8 bases separated the two germline ends. This CDR3 is 13 amino acids long.

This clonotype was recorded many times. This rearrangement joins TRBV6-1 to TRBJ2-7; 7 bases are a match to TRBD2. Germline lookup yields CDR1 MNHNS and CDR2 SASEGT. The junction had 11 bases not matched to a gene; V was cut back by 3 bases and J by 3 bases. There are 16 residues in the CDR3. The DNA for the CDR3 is TGTGCCAGCAGTGATGGGACCGGGACTAAACTCTACGAGCAGTACTTC. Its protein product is CASSDGTGTKLYEQYF.

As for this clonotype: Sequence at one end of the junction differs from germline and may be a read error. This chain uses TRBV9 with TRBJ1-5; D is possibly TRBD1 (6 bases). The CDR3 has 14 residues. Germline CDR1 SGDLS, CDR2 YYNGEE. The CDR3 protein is CASRAGTHNQPQQF. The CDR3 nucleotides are TGTGCCAGTAGAGCCGGGACACATAATCAGCCCCAGCAGTTT.

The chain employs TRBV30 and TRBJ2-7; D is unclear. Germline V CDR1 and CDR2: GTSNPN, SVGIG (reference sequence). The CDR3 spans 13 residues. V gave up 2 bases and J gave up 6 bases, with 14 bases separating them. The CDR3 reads CAWSIQVLSEQYF. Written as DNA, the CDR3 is TGTGCCTGGAGTATCCAGGTTTTGAGCGAGCAGTACTTC.

For the CDR3, the DNA is TGTGCCAGCAGCTTGGGGACAGGGGGCGGATTGGTTGAAGCTTTCTTT. It specifies CASSLGTGGGLVEAFF. This sequence joins TRBV5-6 and TRBJ1-1; TRBD1 agrees at 11 bases. The germline V gene has CDR1 SGHDT and CDR2 YYEEEE. This CDR3 has 16 amino acids. J gave up 7 bases and V 0 bases, and 8 bases lay outside the gene matches.

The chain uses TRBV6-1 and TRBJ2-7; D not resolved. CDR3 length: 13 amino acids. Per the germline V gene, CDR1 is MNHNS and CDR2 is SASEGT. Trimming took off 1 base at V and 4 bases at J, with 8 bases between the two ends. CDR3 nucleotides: TGTGCCAGCAGTGAAGGGCCCGCATACGAGCAGTACTTC. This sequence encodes CASSEGPAYEQYF.

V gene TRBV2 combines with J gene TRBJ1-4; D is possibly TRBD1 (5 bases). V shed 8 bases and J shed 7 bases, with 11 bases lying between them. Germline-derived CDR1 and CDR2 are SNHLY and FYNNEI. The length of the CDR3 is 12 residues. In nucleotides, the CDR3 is TGTGCCAGCTCACCAGGGACTGAAAAACTGTTTTTT. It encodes CASSPGTEKLFF.

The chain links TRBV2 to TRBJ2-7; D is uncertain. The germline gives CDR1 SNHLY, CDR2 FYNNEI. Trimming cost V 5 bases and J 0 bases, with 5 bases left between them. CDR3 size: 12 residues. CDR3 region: CASSNDSYEQYF. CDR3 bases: TGTGCCAGCAGTAATGACTCCTACGAGCAGTACTTC.

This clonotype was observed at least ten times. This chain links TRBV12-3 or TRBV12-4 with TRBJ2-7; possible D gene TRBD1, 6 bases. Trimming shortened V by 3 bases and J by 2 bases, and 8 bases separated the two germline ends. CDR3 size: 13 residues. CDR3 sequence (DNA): TGTGCCAGCAGTTTCGGACAGACCTACGAGCAGTACTTC. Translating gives CASSFGQTYEQYF.

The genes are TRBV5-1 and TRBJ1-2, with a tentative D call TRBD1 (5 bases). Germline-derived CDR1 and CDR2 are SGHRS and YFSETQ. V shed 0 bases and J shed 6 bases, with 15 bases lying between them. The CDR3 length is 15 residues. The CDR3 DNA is TGCGCCAGCAGCTTGGGACAGCCCACCGTGGATGGCTACACCTTC. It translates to CASSLGQPTVDGYTF.

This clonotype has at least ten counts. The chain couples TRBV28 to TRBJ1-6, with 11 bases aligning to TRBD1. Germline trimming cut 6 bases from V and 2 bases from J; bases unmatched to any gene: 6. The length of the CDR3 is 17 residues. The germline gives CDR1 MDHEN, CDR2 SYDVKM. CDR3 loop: CASSGQGARTYNSPLHF. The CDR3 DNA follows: TGTGCCAGCAGCGGACAGGGGGCTAGGACCTATAATTCACCCCTCCACTTT.

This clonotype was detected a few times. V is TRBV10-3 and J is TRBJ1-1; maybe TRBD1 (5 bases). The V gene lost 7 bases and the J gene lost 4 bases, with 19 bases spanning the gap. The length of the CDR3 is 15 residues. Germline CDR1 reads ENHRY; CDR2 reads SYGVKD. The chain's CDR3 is CAITTSQVIGTEAFF. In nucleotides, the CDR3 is TGTGCCATCACTACCTCACAGGTTATCGGCACTGAAGCTTTCTTT.

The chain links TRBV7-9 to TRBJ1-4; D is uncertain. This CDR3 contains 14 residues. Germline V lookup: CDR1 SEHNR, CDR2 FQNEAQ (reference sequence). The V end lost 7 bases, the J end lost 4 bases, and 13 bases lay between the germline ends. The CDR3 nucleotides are TGTGCCAGCAAGCTGAGCAGGAGTAATGAAAAACTGTTTTTT. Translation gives CASKLSRSNEKLFF.

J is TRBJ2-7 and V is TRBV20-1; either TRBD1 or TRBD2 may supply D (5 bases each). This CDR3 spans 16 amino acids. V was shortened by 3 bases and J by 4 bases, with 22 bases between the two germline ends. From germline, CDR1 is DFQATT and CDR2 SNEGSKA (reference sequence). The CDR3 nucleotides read TGCAGTGCTAGCCCCATTGGGGGAGACCCAGCTTACGAGCAGTACTTC. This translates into CSASPIGGDPAYEQYF.

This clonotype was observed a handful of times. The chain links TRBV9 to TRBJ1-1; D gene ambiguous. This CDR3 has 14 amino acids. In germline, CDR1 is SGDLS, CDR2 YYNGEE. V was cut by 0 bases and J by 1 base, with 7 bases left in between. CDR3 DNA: TGTGCCAGCAGCGTAGCTGCCCCGAACACTGAAGCTTTCTTT. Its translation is CASSVAAPNTEAFF.